This TCR beta chain was sequenced in a study of OX40 agonist ivuxolimab in advanced cancers. Study-level points and caveats: In the 0.1-3.0 mg/kg groups, partial responders showed among the lowest expansion.

The CDR3 has 15 residues. The V gene's germline CDR1 is ENHRY and CDR2 SYGVKD. V gave up 0 bases and J gave up 0 bases, with 8 bases separating them. About this clone: Its antigen is not known.

Here immunoSEQ multiplex PCR was the method, and the copy in TCRdb shows in-frame clones only, minus some. The table includes 89,000 or so clones, roughly nine tenths detected once. V is TRBV10-3 and J is TRBJ1-2; weak D call: TRBD1 (5 bases). Sequenced here: CD4+ or CD8+ T cells sorted from blood, sampled in a trial of the OX40 agonist ivuxolimab. The receptor comes from an adult with an advanced solid tumor such as melanoma, head and neck, liver or kidney cancer. The CDR3 nucleotides read TGTGCCATCAGTGAGTCGGGGGACCCTAACTATGGCTACACCTTC. Translated, it gives CAISESGDPNYGYTF.